These 2 T cell receptor beta chains originate from one sample sequenced in a study of blood T cell repertoires in COVID-19. The method was immunoSEQ multiplex PCR; TCRdb's version includes in-frame clones alone and lacks a portion of them. The table shows approximately 76,000 clones, with about 89% occurring only once. The source material was peripheral blood. The source of these receptors is an older woman with acute or convalescent COVID-19.

The V and J genes are TRBV21-1 and TRBJ2-1; the table's TRBD2 call for D was not verified on the DNA. TRBV21-1 is flagged as a pseudogene. The CDR3 has 15 residues. For the CDR3, the DNA is TGTGCCAGGGAGCCGCTAGCGGGGGGAGGTGATGAGCAGTTCTTC. Amino acid sequence: CAREPLAGGGDEQFF.

The sample holds a few counts of this clone. V is TRBV4-2 and J is TRBJ1-1, with D possibly TRBD1 on 6 matching bases. Germline lookup yields CDR1 LGHNA and CDR2 YNFKEQ. The CDR3 extends over 15 amino acids. With 0 bases removed from V and 0 bases from J, the gap between germline ends came to 8 bases. The CDR3 DNA is TGTGCCAGCAGCCAAGAGGGGGCTGTGAACACTGAAGCTTTCTTT. It yields the protein CASSQEGAVNTEAFF.